The 3 T cell receptor beta chains reported below all come from one sample, sequenced in a study of blood T cell repertoires in COVID-19. Produced via immunoSEQ multiplex PCR; TCRdb's table is partial and in-frame only. Counted here are 80,000 or so clones, around four fifths occurring once; the ten biggest clones make up 8.5% to 10%. What was sequenced was peripheral blood. The source of these receptors is a human donor in a cohort sampled during active COVID-19.

The genes are TRBV7-2 and TRBJ2-2, with 9 bases matching TRBD2. With 2 bases clipped from V and 0 bases from J, the junction kept 7 bases outside the gene matches. The CDR3 extends over 18 amino acids. CDR1 and CDR2 (germline): SGHTA, FQGNSA. The DNA for the CDR3 is TGTGCCAGCAGCTTAAAGCGGGGGGCCAATACGAACACCGGGGAGCTGTTTTTT. It specifies CASSLKRGANTNTGELFF.

This chain connects TRBV7-2 to TRBJ1-4; no clear D gene. From germline, CDR1 is SGHTA and CDR2 FQGNSA. Trimming pared 1 base from V and 5 bases from J, leaving 8 bases between. The CDR3 is 14 residues long. In DNA, the CDR3 is TGTGCCAGCAGCTTAGGAACAGTCAATGAAAAACTGTTTTTT. Residues: CASSLGTVNEKLFF.

This clone was counted a single time. This sequence joins TRBV25-1 and TRBJ2-5; 8 bases fit TRBD1. CDR1 MGHDK and CDR2 SYGVNS come from the germline V gene. The CDR3 has 14 amino acids. V lost 5 bases and J lost 4; bases outside the gene matches: 6. The CDR3 DNA reads as TGTGCCAGCAGTCGGACAGGGATAAGAGAGACCCAGTACTTC. This codes for CASSRTGIRETQYF.